The 31 T cell receptor beta chains below were found in one sample sequenced in a study of T cells after yellow fever vaccination. TCRdb recomputed calls from the 5' RACE reads with MiXCR, one row per CDR3 protein. The sample lists just under 600,000 distinct CDR3 sequences, approximately 12% occurring once. Here the sequenced sample was PBMCs, taken on the day of the yellow fever booster vaccination. The source is a man younger than 40 who received the YFV17D yellow fever vaccine.

The table lists this clonotype with a few counts. The CDR3: CATSDSGTSGVESYNEQFF. The CDR3 bases are TGTGCCACCAGTGATTCCGGGACTAGTGGAGTGGAGTCCTACAATGAGCAGTTCTTC. The chain couples TRBV24-1 to TRBJ2-1; 8 bases match TRBD2. After removal of 2 bases from V and 1 base from J, the junction contained 12 bases not matched to a gene. Germline CDR1 and CDR2: KGHDR and SFDVKD. This CDR3 is 19 amino acids long.

The rearrangement links TRBV14 to TRBJ2-7; TRBD1 might be the D (8 bases). This CDR3 is 18 amino acids long. Germline-derived CDR1 and CDR2 are SGHDN and FVKESK. Trimming took 1 base from V and 2 from J, leaving 21 bases between them. The CDR3 sequence: CASSQAPGQGGTPYEQYF. DNA for the CDR3: TGTGCCAGCAGCCAAGCACCAGGACAGGGAGGGACCCCCTACGAGCAGTACTTC.

This rearrangement joins TRBV5-1 to TRBJ2-2; D not certain. The V end lost 2 bases, the J end lost 9 bases, and 5 bases lay between the germline ends. CDR1 and CDR2 (germline): SGHRS, YFSETQ. CDR3 length: 11 amino acids. CDR3 sequence (DNA): TGCGCCAGCAGCTTTGAAAGGGAGCTGTTTTTT. It codes for CASSFERELFF.

The chain is built from TRBV11-2 and TRBJ1-3; D remains ambiguous. Germline loops: CDR1 SGHAT, CDR2 FQNNGV. Trimming pared 3 bases from V and 0 bases from J, leaving 18 bases between. The CDR3 length is 18 residues. The CDR3 here is CASSFGISGRYSGNTIYF. CDR3 DNA sequence: TGTGCCAGCAGCTTTGGGATCTCGGGCCGCTACTCTGGAAACACCATATATTTT. The complete variable domain, with remaining parts taken from reference TRBV11-2 and TRBJ1-3, reads EAGVAQSPRYKIIEKRQSVAFWCNPISGHATLYWYQQILGQGPKLLIQFQNNGVVDDSQLPKDRFSAERLKGVDSTLKIQPAKLEDSAVYLCASSFGISGRYSGNTIYFGEGSWLTVV.

The chain uses TRBV29-1 and TRBJ2-1; 7 bases are a match to TRBD2. Germline V lookup: CDR1 SQVTM, CDR2 ANQGSEA. J lost 8 bases, V lost 3 bases, and 4 bases had no gene match. The CDR3 covers 12 residues. The CDR3 nucleotides are TGCAGCGTTGATGGGGAGGGCGATGAGCAGTTCTTC. Amino acids: CSVDGEGDEQFF.

This clonotype was seen a handful of times. The chain combines TRBV7-2 with TRBJ2-7; 9 bases line up with TRBD2. V shed 4 bases and J 7 bases; nucleotides not matched to a gene: 14. Germline V lookup: CDR1 SGHTA, CDR2 FQGNSA. The CDR3 sequence is 16 residues long. CDR3: CASSSLGREGSWEQYF. As DNA, the CDR3 is TGTGCCAGCAGCTCTCTGGGGCGGGAGGGCTCTTGGGAGCAGTACTTC.

This chain connects TRBV7-8 to TRBJ2-3, with TRBD2 matching 14 bases. This CDR3 comprises 15 residues. V shed 5 bases and J 4 bases; nucleotides not matched to a gene: 2. Germline CDR1 SGHVS, CDR2 FQNEAQ. Here the CDR3 reads CASSRTSGRSDTQYF. CDR3 DNA: TGTGCCAGCAGCCGGACTAGCGGGAGGTCAGATACGCAGTATTTT.

The V call is TRBV29-1, the J call TRBJ1-2; D is unclear. Germline V CDR1 and CDR2: SQVTM, ANQGSEA. The CDR3 runs to 11 residues. V lost 5 bases and J lost 7, with 11 bases in between. This CDR3 is CSVFHSGGYTF. The CDR3 DNA reads TGCAGCGTTTTCCATTCGGGTGGCTACACCTTC.

This clonotype was seen at least ten times. V usage is TRBV12-3 or TRBV12-4 and J usage is TRBJ1-1; D perhaps matches TRBD1 (5 bases). The V end lost 6 bases, the J end lost 8 bases, and 10 bases lay between the germline ends. This CDR3 has 11 residues. DNA for the CDR3: TGTGCCAGCAGCCAGGGACTGGAAGCTTTCTTT. Translated: CASSQGLEAFF.

This clonotype was picked up a small number of times. The chain joins TRBV12-3 or TRBV12-4 to TRBJ2-3; a possible D gene is TRBD1 (5 bases). This CDR3 has 15 amino acids. V was trimmed by 3 bases and J by 4 bases, leaving 14 bases between them. The CDR3 here is CASSFSQGGADTQYF. The CDR3, as DNA: TGTGCCAGCAGTTTTAGCCAGGGTGGGGCAGATACGCAGTATTTT.

This clonotype was counted many times. One end of the junction is discordant with germline, which a read error may explain. The V call is TRBV5-1, the J call TRBJ2-1; a weak D match, TRBD2 (6 bases). The CDR3 sequence is 15 residues long. Germline lookup yields CDR1 SGHRS and CDR2 YFSETQ. For the CDR3, the DNA is TGTGCCAGCAGTTTAGGAGGCGGACTATACAATGAGCAGTTCTTC. It yields the protein CASSLGGGLYNEQFF. The complete variable domain, with remaining parts taken from reference TRBV5-1 and TRBJ2-1, reads KAGVTQTPRYLIKTRGQQVTLSCSPISGHRSVSWYQQTPGQGLQFLFEYFSETQRNKGNFPGRFSGRQFSNSRSEMNVSTLELGDSALYLCASSLGGGLYNEQFFGPGTRLTVL.

The chain combines TRBV27 with TRBJ1-6; weak D call: TRBD1 (5 bases). CDR1 is MNHEY, CDR2 SMNVEV, per germline (reference sequence). V lost 3 bases, J lost 7 bases, and 10 bases lay in between. CDR3 length equals 14 residues. The CDR3 DNA is TGTGCCAGCAGTTTCGGCAGGGCAAATTCACCCCTCCACTTT. This codes for CASSFGRANSPLHF.

The chain recombines TRBV30 with TRBJ2-1; D ambiguous. Germline values: CDR1 GTSNPN, CDR2 SVGIG (reference sequence). The CDR3 sequence is 11 residues long. V was trimmed by 2 bases and J by 10 bases, leaving 9 bases between them. The CDR3 coding sequence is TGTGCCTGGAGTCTTCACCCAGAGCAGTTCTTC. Its protein is CAWSLHPEQFF.

This clonotype was seen a few times. V and J are TRBV5-1 and TRBJ2-7; TRBD2 aligns across 15 bases. Per germline, CDR1 SGHRS and CDR2 YFSETQ. The CDR3 consists of 19 residues. V was clipped by 0 bases and J by 1 base; unmatched bases: 8. CDR3 residues: CASSLGGLAGGPRSYEQYF. CDR3 DNA: TGCGCCAGCAGCTTGGGAGGACTAGCGGGAGGGCCGCGGTCCTACGAGCAGTACTTC.

This sequence joins TRBV5-1 and TRBJ1-1; 7 nucleotides align to TRBD1. Per germline, CDR1 SGHRS and CDR2 YFSETQ. The CDR3 loop spans 14 amino acids. V lost 5 bases, J lost 2 bases, and 6 bases stayed unmatched. The CDR3 nucleotides read TGCGCCAGCAGAATTTGGGACAGAAACACTGAAGCTTTCTTT. The encoded protein is CASRIWDRNTEAFF.

There are a few counts of this clonotype. The rearrangement uses TRBV20-1 and TRBJ1-5; D is unresolved. The V end lost 2 bases, the J end lost 2 bases, and 13 bases lay between the germline ends. The CDR3 runs 15 residues. Germline V CDR1 and CDR2: DFQATT, SNEGSKA (reference sequence). In DNA form, the CDR3 reads TGCAGTGCTAGATTTAATGTCCGTGGCAATCAGCCCCAGCATTTT. Its translation is CSARFNVRGNQPQHF.

The rearrangement links TRBV20-1 to TRBJ2-7; D is undetermined. CDR3 length equals 14 residues. Germline V CDR1 and CDR2: DFQATT, SNEGSKA (reference sequence). Trimming shortened V by 5 bases and J by 2 bases, and 16 bases separated the two germline ends. CDR3 DNA sequence: TGCAGTGCTCGCCGGGTAGGGCCCACCTACGAGCAGTACTTC. Protein: CSARRVGPTYEQYF.

The V and J genes are TRBV14 and TRBJ2-3, with D tentatively TRBD2 (6 bases). The V gene's germline CDR1 is SGHDN and CDR2 FVKESK. Trimming removed 1 base from V and 4 bases from J, with 15 bases in between. The CDR3 extends over 16 amino acids. The CDR3 DNA is TGTGCCAGCAGCCAAGCCGTCGGGAGTATGGCAGATACGCAGTATTTT. Amino acid sequence: CASSQAVGSMADTQYF. Full variable domain (remainder filled in from reference TRBV14 and TRBJ2-3): EAGVTQFPSHSVIEKGQTVTLRCDPISGHDNLYWYRRVMGKEIKFLLHFVKESKQDESGMPNNRFLAERTGGTYSTLKVQPAELEDSGVYFCASSQAVGSMADTQYFGPGTRLTVL.

The CDR3 bases are TGCGCCAGCAGCTTGGGGACTAGAAGCCCCGAGCAGTACTTC. Translating it yields CASSLGTRSPEQYF. This chain uses TRBV5-1 with TRBJ2-7, with 7 bases identical to TRBD2. With V trimmed by 0 bases and J by 6 bases, 6 bases remained unmatched. Per germline, CDR1 SGHRS and CDR2 YFSETQ. The CDR3 spans 14 residues.

This clonotype occurred a few times. J is TRBJ2-2 and V is TRBV24-1; TRBD2 matches 7 bases. The CDR3 length is 14 residues. Germline lookup yields CDR1 KGHDR and CDR2 SFDVKD. The ends lost 6 bases at V and 0 bases at J; junction bases unmatched: 0. The CDR3 region has the DNA TGTGCCACCAGTCTAGCGGCGAACACCGGGGAGCTGTTTTTT. The encoded protein is CATSLAANTGELFF.

This clonotype came up a few times. This chain links TRBV7-9 with TRBJ2-7, with D possibly TRBD2 on 5 matching bases. The germline V gene has CDR1 SEHNR and CDR2 FQNEAQ (reference sequence). Trimming took 5 bases from V and 3 from J, leaving 11 bases between them. This CDR3 region has 13 residues. CDR3 nucleotide sequence: TGTGCCAGCAGCCCACTAGTACTCTACGAGCAGTACTTC. Its protein product is CASSPLVLYEQYF.

At least ten counts were recorded for this clonotype. The chain recombines TRBV5-1 with TRBJ2-1; possible D gene TRBD1, 5 bases. The CDR3 sequence is 15 residues long. Trimming pared 5 bases from V and 0 bases from J, leaving 12 bases between. Germline loops: CDR1 SGHRS, CDR2 YFSETQ. DNA of the CDR3: TGCGCCAGCAGTAAGGGGTGGAGCTCCTACAATGAGCAGTTCTTC. Its translation: CASSKGWSSYNEQFF.

Only a few counts were recorded for this clonotype. V gene TRBV20-1 combines with J gene TRBJ2-7, with 12 bases matching TRBD2. In germline, CDR1 is DFQATT, CDR2 SNEGSKA (reference sequence). The length of the CDR3 is 13 residues. CDR3 DNA sequence: TGCAGCGTTCGACTAGCGGGAGAGCGGGAGCAGTACTTC. Translation: CSVRLAGEREQYF.

The table lists this clonotype with many counts. The chain carries TRBV29-1 and TRBJ1-2; 10 bases agree with TRBD1. J was trimmed by 8 bases and V by 4 bases; bases with no gene match: 7. CDR1 is SQVTM, CDR2 ANQGSEA, per germline. There are 13 residues in the CDR3. The CDR3 DNA reads TGCAGCGTTGGGGGGACAGGGGACGGCGGCTACACCTTC. Its protein is CSVGGTGDGGYTF. Based on the CDR3 plus reference TRBV29-1 and TRBJ1-2, the full variable domain is SAVISQKPSRDICQRGTSLTIQCQVDSQVTMMFWYRQQPGQSLTLIATANQGSEATYESGFVIDKFPISRPNLTFSTLTVSNMSPEDSSIYLCSVGGTGDGGYTFGSGTRLTVV.

V and J are TRBV19 and TRBJ1-1; D gene unclear. Trimming took off 4 bases at V and 5 bases at J, with 11 bases between the two ends. Germline V gene sequence: CDR1 LNHDA, CDR2 SQIVND (reference sequence). The CDR3 is 13 amino acids. The CDR3 region has the DNA TGTGCCAGTAGTACTCCCCTGGGGACTGAAGCTTTCTTT. Its translation is CASSTPLGTEAFF. Complete variable domain (other parts from reference TRBV19 and TRBJ1-1): DGGITQSPKYLFRKEGQNVTLSCEQNLNHDAMYWYRQDPGQGLRLIYYSQIVNDFQKGDIAEGYSVSREKKESFPLTVTSAQKNPTAFYLCASSTPLGTEAFFGQGTRLTVV.

The chain joins TRBV10-2 to TRBJ2-6, with 9 bases that match TRBD1. From germline, CDR1 is WSHSY and CDR2 SAAADI. The CDR3 covers 16 residues. V lost 3 bases to trimming and J lost 2 bases; unmatched junction nucleotides: 2. The CDR3 coding sequence is TGCGCCAGCAGTGAACAGGGGGCGCCTGGGGCCAACGTCCTGACTTTC. Protein: CASSEQGAPGANVLTF.

The V call is TRBV6-5, the J call TRBJ2-5; 10 bases align to TRBD2. The length of the CDR3 is 17 residues. V was pared by 1 base and J by 9 bases, with 14 bases of the junction left unmatched. The germline CDR1 and CDR2 sequences are MNHEY and SVGAGI. CDR3 in amino acids: CASSYFLGLAEEGAQYF. Written as DNA, the CDR3 is TGTGCCAGCAGTTACTTTCTCGGACTAGCGGAGGAGGGGGCCCAGTACTTC.

The chain carries TRBV20-1 and TRBJ2-6; TRBD1 might be the D (5 bases). The ends were cut back, 2 bases at V and 0 bases at J, with 11 bases in the middle. The CDR3 is 16 residues long. Germline CDR1 reads DFQATT; CDR2 reads SNEGSKA (reference sequence). CDR3 bases: TGCAGTGCTAGAAAAGGGGCCGTCTCTGGGGCCAACGTCCTGACTTTC. Amino acid sequence: CSARKGAVSGANVLTF.

V gene TRBV20-1 combines with J gene TRBJ2-2; 13 bases map to TRBD2. V dropped 4 bases and J dropped 9; count of bases not matched to a gene: 8. This CDR3 has 15 residues. Germline assignment: CDR1 DFQATT and CDR2 SNEGSKA (reference sequence). The CDR3 bases are TGCAGTGCTAAGGCTCCGGGACTAGCGGGAAGGGAGCTGTTTTTT. This encodes CSAKAPGLAGRELFF.

This clonotype was picked up a small number of times. The chain recombines TRBV2 with TRBJ1-2; D possibly corresponds to TRBD1 (5 bases). The V and J ends lost 10 bases and 3 bases respectively, with 12 bases between them. This CDR3 has 12 residues. Germline CDR1 SNHLY, CDR2 FYNNEI. CDR3: CATQTADYGYTF. The DNA of the CDR3 is TGTGCCACCCAGACAGCGGACTATGGCTACACCTTC.

This chain joins TRBV2 and TRBJ2-1, with 8 bases aligning to TRBD1. CDR1 and CDR2 (germline): SNHLY, FYNNEI. Losses at the gene ends were 4 bases for V and 1 base for J; bases not matched to a gene: 3. The CDR3 is 15 amino acids. CDR3 sequence: CASSVRTGSYNEQFF. The CDR3 coding sequence is TGTGCCAGCAGTGTTAGGACAGGGTCCTACAATGAGCAGTTCTTC.